The TCR beta chain under discussion was sequenced for a study of graft-versus-host responses after intestinal transplantation. V lost 1 base, J lost 6 bases, and 1 base stayed unmatched. Germline CDR1 reads SGHNT; CDR2 reads YYREEE (reference sequence). The CDR3 runs to 12 residues. As concerns this clone: Its antigen is unknown.

Profiling relied on immunoSEQ multiplex PCR, and the TCRdb table lists in-frame clones only, not all of them. The top ten hold 1.7% of the sample, which has 60,000 to 65,000 clones, 85% to 95% seen once. The rearrangement links TRBV5-4 to TRBJ2-7; 7 bases line up with TRBD1. The sequencing here drew on unstimulated CD8+ T cells sorted from spleen or lymph node cells, taken before transplant. This clonotype was sampled from a human donor who was the organ donor for an intestinal transplant. The CDR3 is CASSLNRGEQYF. The CDR3, as DNA: TGTGCCAGCAGCTTGAACAGGGGCGAGCAGTACTTC.